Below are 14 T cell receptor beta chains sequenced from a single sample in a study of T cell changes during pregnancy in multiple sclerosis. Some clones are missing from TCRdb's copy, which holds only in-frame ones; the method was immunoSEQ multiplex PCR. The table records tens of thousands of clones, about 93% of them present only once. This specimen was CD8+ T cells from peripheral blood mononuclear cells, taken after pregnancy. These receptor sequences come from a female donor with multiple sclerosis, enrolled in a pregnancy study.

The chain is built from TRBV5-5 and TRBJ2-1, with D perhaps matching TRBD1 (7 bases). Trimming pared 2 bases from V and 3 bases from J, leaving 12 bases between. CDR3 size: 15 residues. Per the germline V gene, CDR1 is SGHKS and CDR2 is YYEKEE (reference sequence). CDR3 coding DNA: TGTGCCAGCAGCTTAACAGGGGAGGTCTACAATGAGCAGTTCTTC. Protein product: CASSLTGEVYNEQFF.

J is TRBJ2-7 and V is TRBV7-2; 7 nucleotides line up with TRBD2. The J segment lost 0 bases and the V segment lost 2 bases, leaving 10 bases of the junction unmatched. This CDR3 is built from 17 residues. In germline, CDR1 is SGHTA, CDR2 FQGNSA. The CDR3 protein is CASSLPQGRTSSYEQYF. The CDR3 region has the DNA TGTGCCAGCAGCTTACCCCAAGGGCGGACTAGCTCCTACGAGCAGTACTTC.

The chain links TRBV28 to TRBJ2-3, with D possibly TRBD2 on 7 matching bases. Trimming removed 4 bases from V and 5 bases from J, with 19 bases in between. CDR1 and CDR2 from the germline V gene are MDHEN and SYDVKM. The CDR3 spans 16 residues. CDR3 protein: CASSSWGGRDVDTQYF. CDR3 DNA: TGTGCCAGCAGTTCTTGGGGGGGCAGGGATGTAGATACGCAGTATTTT.

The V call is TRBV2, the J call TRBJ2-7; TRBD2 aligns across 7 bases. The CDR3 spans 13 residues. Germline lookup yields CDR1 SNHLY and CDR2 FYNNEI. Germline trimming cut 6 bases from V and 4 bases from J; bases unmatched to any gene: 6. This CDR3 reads CASRARGVYEQYF. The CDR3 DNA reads TGTGCCAGCAGGGCCCGGGGGGTGTACGAGCAGTACTTC. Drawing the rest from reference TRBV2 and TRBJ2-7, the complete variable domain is EPEVTQTPSHQVTQMGQEVILRCVPISNHLYFYWYRQILGQKVEFLVSFYNNEISEKSEIFDDQFSVERPDGSNFTLKIRSTKLEDSAMYFCASRARGVYEQYFGPGTRLTVT.

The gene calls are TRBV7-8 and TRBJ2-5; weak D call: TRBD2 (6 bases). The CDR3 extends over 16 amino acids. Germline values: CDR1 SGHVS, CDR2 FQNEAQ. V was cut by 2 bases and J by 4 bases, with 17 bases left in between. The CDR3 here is CASSLFGRERRETQYF. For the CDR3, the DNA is TGTGCCAGCAGCTTATTCGGCCGGGAGAGAAGAGAGACCCAGTACTTC.

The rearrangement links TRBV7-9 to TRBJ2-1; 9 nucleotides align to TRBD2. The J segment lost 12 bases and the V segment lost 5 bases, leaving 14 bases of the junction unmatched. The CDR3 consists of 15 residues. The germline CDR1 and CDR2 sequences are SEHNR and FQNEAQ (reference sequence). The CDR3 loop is CASSHSGRPDFGQFF. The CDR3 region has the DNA TGTGCCAGCAGCCACAGCGGGAGGCCCGATTTTGGGCAGTTCTTC.

CDR3 nucleotides: TGTGCCAGCAGCTTGGGAAGGGGGCTGGTCGAGCAGTACTTC. It yields the protein CASSLGRGLVEQYF. V is TRBV13 and J is TRBJ2-7, with TRBD1 identical over 7 bases. CDR3 length: 14 residues. V dropped 3 bases and J dropped 6; count of bases not matched to a gene: 8. Germline CDR1 reads PRHDT; CDR2 reads FYEKMQ (reference sequence).

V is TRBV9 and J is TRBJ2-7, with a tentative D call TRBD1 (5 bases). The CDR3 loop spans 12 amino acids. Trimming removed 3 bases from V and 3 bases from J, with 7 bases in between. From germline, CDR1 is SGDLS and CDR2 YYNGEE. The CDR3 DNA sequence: TGTGCCAGCAGCGCAGACAGCTACGAGCAGTACTTC. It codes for CASSADSYEQYF.

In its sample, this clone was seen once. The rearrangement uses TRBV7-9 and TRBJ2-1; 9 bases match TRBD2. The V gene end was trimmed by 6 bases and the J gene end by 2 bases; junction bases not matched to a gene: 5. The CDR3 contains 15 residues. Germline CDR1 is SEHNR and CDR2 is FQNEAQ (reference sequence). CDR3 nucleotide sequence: TGTGCCAGCAGACGGACTAGCGTTCCCTACAATGAGCAGTTCTTC. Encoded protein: CASRRTSVPYNEQFF.

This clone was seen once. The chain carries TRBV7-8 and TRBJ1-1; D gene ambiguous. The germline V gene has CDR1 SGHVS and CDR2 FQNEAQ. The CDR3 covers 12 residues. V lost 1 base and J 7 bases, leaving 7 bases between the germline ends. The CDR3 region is CASSLVGSEAFF. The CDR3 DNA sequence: TGTGCCAGCAGCTTAGTTGGCAGTGAAGCTTTCTTT.

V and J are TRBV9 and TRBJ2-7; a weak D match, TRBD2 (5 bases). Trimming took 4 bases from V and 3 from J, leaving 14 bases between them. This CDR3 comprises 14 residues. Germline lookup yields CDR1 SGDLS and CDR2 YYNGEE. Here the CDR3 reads CASSPSGSRYEQYF. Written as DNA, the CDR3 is TGTGCCAGCAGCCCTTCGGGATCCCGCTACGAGCAGTACTTC.

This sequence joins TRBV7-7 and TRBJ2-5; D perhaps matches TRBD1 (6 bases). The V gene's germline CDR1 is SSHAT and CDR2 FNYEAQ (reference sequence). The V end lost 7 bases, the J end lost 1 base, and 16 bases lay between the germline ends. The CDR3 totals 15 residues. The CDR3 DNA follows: TGTGCCAGCACCAAAAACCTGGACAGCCAAGAGACCCAGTACTTC. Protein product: CASTKNLDSQETQYF.

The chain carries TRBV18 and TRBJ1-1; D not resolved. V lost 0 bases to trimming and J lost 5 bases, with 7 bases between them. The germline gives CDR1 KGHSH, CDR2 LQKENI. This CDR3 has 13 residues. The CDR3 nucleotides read TGTGCCAGCTCACCACCAGAGGGAACTGAAGCTTTCTTT. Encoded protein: CASSPPEGTEAFF.

CDR3 coding DNA: TGCGCCAGCAGCCAGGTCGGGAAGGAGGACGGCTACACCTTC. Its translation: CASSQVGKEDGYTF. V and J are TRBV4-1 and TRBJ1-2; D unclear. Trimming cost V 3 bases and J 8 bases, with 16 bases left between them. The CDR3 has 14 amino acids. Germline V lookup: CDR1 MGHRA, CDR2 YSYEKL.